Shown below are 9 T cell receptor beta chains from a single sample sequenced in a study of OX40 agonist ivuxolimab in advanced cancers. Profiled with immunoSEQ multiplex PCR; TCRdb holds only in-frame clones, not every one. Here the sample spans around 43,000 clones, approximately 86% being singletons. Sequences were derived from CD4+ or CD8+ T cells sorted from blood, sampled in a trial of the OX40 agonist ivuxolimab. These receptors originate from an adult with an advanced solid tumor such as melanoma, head and neck, liver or kidney cancer.

This clone showed up just once. The rearrangement uses TRBV7-8 and TRBJ1-1, with D unresolved. V was cut by 4 bases and J by 5 bases, with 14 bases left in between. This CDR3 is 14 amino acids long. The germline CDR1 and CDR2 sequences are SGHVS and FQNEAQ. CDR3 nucleotide sequence: TGTGCCAGCAGCTCCTACGGGCCGCGGACTGAAGCTTTCTTT. Protein sequence: CASSSYGPRTEAFF.

The genes are TRBV6-6 and TRBJ1-2, with TRBD1 matching 9 bases. Trimming took 4 bases from V and 4 from J; bases not matched to a gene: 4. This CDR3 spans 14 amino acids. Germline V gene lookup returns CDR1 MNHNY and CDR2 SVGAGI (reference sequence). In DNA form, the CDR3 reads TGTGCCAGCAGTTCCACAGGGGGCGCCTATGGCTACACCTTC. It specifies CASSSTGGAYGYTF.

In its sample, this clone is medium-sized. The V call is TRBV5-4, the J call TRBJ2-2; 9 bases fit TRBD1. This CDR3 comprises 18 residues. Trimming took 7 bases from V and 0 from J; bases not matched to a gene: 13. CDR1 and CDR2 (germline): SGHNT, YYREEE (reference sequence). The CDR3 nucleotides are TGTGCCAGCTTCCGGGGGACAGGGCGGCAGGCGAACACCGGGGAGCTGTTTTTT. Its translation: CASFRGTGRQANTGELFF.

The chain employs TRBV11-1 and TRBJ2-7; possibly TRBD2 for D (5 bases). Germline assignment: CDR1 SGHAT and CDR2 FQDESV (reference sequence). V lost 3 bases and J 6 bases, leaving 12 bases between the germline ends. The CDR3 totals 13 residues. In DNA, the CDR3 is TGTGCCAGCAGCTTGGACTTACCCACCGAGCAGTACTTC. Translating it yields CASSLDLPTEQYF.

V usage is TRBV4-1 and J usage is TRBJ1-4, with 7 bases aligning to TRBD1. The CDR3 runs to 16 residues. The V and J ends lost 5 bases and 3 bases, in that order; junction bases with no gene match: 9. CDR1 and CDR2 (germline): MGHRA, YSYEKL. CDR3 nucleotide sequence: TGCGCCAGCAGCACCCGGGGACAGCGCTCTAATGAAAAACTGTTTTTT. Residues: CASSTRGQRSNEKLFF.

The CDR3 DNA follows: TGTGCCAGTAGGGGCAGCCCCTACGAGCAGTACTTC. Protein sequence: CASRGSPYEQYF. The V and J genes are TRBV19 and TRBJ2-7; D is uncertain. Trimming took off 6 bases at V and 2 bases at J, with 8 bases between the two ends. This CDR3 is built from 12 residues. Germline assignment: CDR1 LNHDA and CDR2 SQIVND (reference sequence).

This clone has only one observation. This rearrangement joins TRBV9 to TRBJ2-3, with TRBD2 matching 11 bases. The CDR3 loop spans 15 amino acids. Looked up from germline, CDR1 is SGDLS and CDR2 is YYNGEE. Losses at the gene ends were 3 bases for V and 6 bases for J; bases not matched to a gene: 6. The CDR3 sequence is CASSGSGRAGDTQYF. In nucleotides, the CDR3 is TGTGCCAGCAGCGGTAGCGGGAGGGCCGGTGATACGCAGTATTTT. The full variable domain, with the rest looked up from reference TRBV9 and TRBJ2-3, is DSGVTQTPKHLITATGQRVTLRCSPRSGDLSVYWYQQSLDQGLQFLIQYYNGEERAKGNILERFSAQQFPDLHSELNLSSLELGDSALYFCASSGSGRAGDTQYFGPGTRLTVL.

The rearrangement links TRBV6-6 to TRBJ1-4; possible D gene TRBD1, 5 bases. Germline assignment: CDR1 MNHNY and CDR2 SVGAGI (reference sequence). The CDR3 has 16 amino acids. V was cut by 2 bases and J by 8 bases, with 18 bases left in between. CDR3 residues: CASSYRPGRGGEKLFF. The CDR3 region has the DNA TGTGCCAGCAGTTACCGACCGGGAAGGGGAGGGGAAAAACTGTTTTTT.

This rearrangement joins TRBV4-1 to TRBJ2-5; either TRBD1 or TRBD2 may fit D (5 bases each). The CDR3 is made up of 14 amino acids. Trimming removed 3 bases from V and 5 bases from J, with 13 bases in between. CDR1 and CDR2 from the germline V gene are MGHRA and YSYEKL. The CDR3 DNA is TGCGCCAGCAGCCAGGGCCCAGGGACGGAGACCCAGTACTTC. Its translation is CASSQGPGTETQYF.